The TCR beta chain described here comes from a study of regulatory T cells in long-lasting Graves disease. Turning to the study itself: Under 3 months of antithyroid drugs had been taken by newly diagnosed Graves' patients.

This clonotype showed up many times. Relying on iRepertoire HTBI primers and Arm-PCR of CDR3 regions, the team built TCR beta libraries. One entry per CDR3 protein, called by TCRdb with MiXCR from the multiplex PCR reads. This table holds some 500,000 distinct CDR3 sequences, roughly 13% found once. The V gene end was trimmed by 3 bases and the J gene end by 7 bases; junction bases not matched to a gene: 9. The CDR3 is 15 amino acids. CDR1 and CDR2 (germline): SGHVS, FQNEAQ. As for time point: newly diagnosed GD, antithyroid drugs for less than 3 months. Making the TCR library involved RNA that had been extracted from PBMCs. These data were also reused for a study on T cells in Graves' hyperthyroidism and ophthalmopathy. Per that paper: Within blood appeared most thyroid clonotypes that had expanded above 0.001.

The rearrangement joins TRBV7-8 to TRBJ2-1, with TRBD1 identical over 7 bases. The sequencing used peripheral blood mononuclear cells (PBMCs), collected at new diagnosis, from a patient treated with antithyroid drugs. The origin of this receptor is a man in his thirties or forties with Graves disease. The CDR3 bases are TGTGCCAGCAGCTTGGACCATACAGGGGCAAATGAGCAGTTCTTC. Its protein is CASSLDHTGANEQFF.